This TCR beta chain was captured in a study of CD8+ T cells in alopecia areata. Whole-study context: Severity scoring for treated patients was based on the percentage of affected scalp area.

Sequencing templates came from extracted RNA that was reverse transcribed into cDNA. Using immunoSEQ multiplex PCR, the repertoire was profiled, and TCRdb retains in-frame clones only, with some absent. The sample shows 150,000 to 200,000 clones, about two thirds of them seen only once. Points on this clone: What it recognizes is unknown.

Study results and caveats: Scalp sequencing also captures normal skin's resident alphabeta T cells.

Germline CDR1 is SGDLS and CDR2 is YYNGEE. CDR3 size: 13 residues. Deletions cut 2 bases from V and 9 bases from J, with 9 bases between. Noted treatment: oral pan-JAK inhibitor, 5-10 mg twice daily. Peripheral blood and lesional scalp punch biopsies came from alopecia areata patients. The source material was CD4+ T cells sorted from blood, sampled at week 4, from a patient treated with tofacitinib. This receptor was identified in a human donor with alopecia areata. The chain is built from TRBV9 and TRBJ1-6; D remains ambiguous. The CDR3: CASSVTGVSPLHF. In DNA, the CDR3 is TGTGCCAGCAGCGTCACCGGGGTTTCACCCCTCCACTTT.